Shown below are 27 T cell receptor beta chains from a single sample sequenced in a study of spatial heterogeneity in lung cancer (dated by TCRdb to the late 2010s). Receptor libraries were prepared by 5' RACE. Data came from a NextSeq 500. TCRdb ran its own pipeline on the public reads, namely fastp trimming at Q25 and MiXCR clone calling, and kept in-frame beta chains. Identical CDR3 protein sequences are pooled into one entry, listed with their most common genes and DNA. The sample table holds about 32,000 distinct CDR3 sequences, of which about 10% were seen once. The ten largest clones capture under 30% of the sample. What the time point label conveys for this sample: blood at routine non-recurrence follow-up after resection. The specimen was PBMCs, collected at follow-up. The receptors come from a female donor with early-stage non-small cell lung cancer.

This clonotype was picked up a small number of times. CDR3 in amino acids: CASSKALDRGRDQPQHF. The DNA of the CDR3 is TGTGCCAGCAGCAAAGCCTTGGACAGGGGGCGCGATCAGCCCCAGCATTTT. The V and J genes are TRBV21-1 and TRBJ1-5; the DNA was not compared with TRBD1, the D call given in the table. TRBV21-1 is a pseudogene segment. The CDR3 length is 17 residues.

The chain combines TRBV7-2 with TRBJ2-3; 8 nucleotides agree with TRBD2. The CDR3 is 14 amino acids. The J segment lost 0 bases and the V segment lost 7 bases, leaving 3 bases of the junction unmatched. Germline assignment: CDR1 SGHTA and CDR2 FQGNSA. The CDR3 reads CASTTGGSTDTQYF. The CDR3 DNA is TGTGCCAGCACCACGGGGGGGAGCACAGATACGCAGTATTTT.

On this clonotype: A read error is possible here, since a much larger clone lies one base away. The CDR3 nucleotides read TGTGCCAGCAGCCCGTTCCAAGAGACCCAGTACTTC. Protein: CASSPFQETQYF. The rearrangement joins TRBV7-2 to TRBJ2-5; D uncertain. The CDR3 contains 12 residues. The V and J ends lost 5 bases and 1 base respectively, with 5 bases between them. Germline loops: CDR1 SGHTA, CDR2 FQGNSA.

The chain couples TRBV6-1 to TRBJ1-2; the match to TRBD1 covers 7 bases. Germline V gene sequence: CDR1 MNHNS, CDR2 SASEGT. The CDR3 is made up of 14 amino acids. V lost 4 bases and J lost 6; bases outside the gene matches: 8. This CDR3 reads CASSVQGSSNGYTF. The CDR3 region has the DNA TGTGCCAGCAGTGTACAGGGGAGTAGTAATGGCTACACCTTC.

This clonotype was observed a few times. The chain couples TRBV28 to TRBJ2-7, with no clear D. V shed 3 bases and J shed 2 bases, with 5 bases lying between them. The CDR3 extends over 12 amino acids. Germline assignment: CDR1 MDHEN and CDR2 SYDVKM. The CDR3 coding sequence is TGTGCCAGCAGTTTCCCCCCCTACGAGCAGTACTTC. The encoded protein is CASSFPPYEQYF.

The rearrangement joins TRBV4-3 to TRBJ2-5; the D is unclear. Per germline, CDR1 LGHNA and CDR2 YSLEER. The V and J ends lost 0 bases and 5 bases respectively, with 7 bases between them. This CDR3 has 13 residues. The CDR3 nucleotides read TGCGCCAGCAGCCAAGATAAGGGTGAGACCCAGTACTTC. It specifies CASSQDKGETQYF.

This clonotype was seen a handful of times. This chain joins TRBV27 and TRBJ1-5, with D perhaps matching TRBD1 (6 bases). The germline CDR1 and CDR2 sequences are MNHEY and SMNVEV (reference sequence). CDR3 length: 15 amino acids. The V end lost 0 bases, the J end lost 2 bases, and 8 bases lay between the germline ends. CDR3 in amino acids: CASSLSSGGNQPQHF. CDR3 sequence (DNA): TGTGCCAGCAGTTTATCGTCAGGGGGCAATCAGCCCCAGCATTTT.

This clonotype came up many times. The chain couples TRBV5-1 to TRBJ2-7, with 9 nucleotides matching TRBD1. This CDR3 has 14 amino acids. V shed 4 bases and J 3 bases; nucleotides not matched to a gene: 5. CDR1 is SGHRS and CDR2 is YFSETQ in the germline V gene. CDR3 bases: TGCGCCAGCAGCCCGGGACAGGGCGACTACGAGCAGTACTTC. Its protein is CASSPGQGDYEQYF.

Concerning this clonotype itself: A much larger clonotype is one base distant, so this may be a read error. The chain joins TRBV12-3 or TRBV12-4 to TRBJ2-7, with 8 bases identical to TRBD1. The ends lost 7 bases at V and 3 bases at J; junction bases unmatched: 8. This CDR3 is built from 14 residues. The CDR3 here is CASTSGQGFYEQYF. The CDR3 DNA reads TGTGCCAGCACCTCCGGACAGGGCTTCTACGAGCAGTACTTC.

This clonotype appeared many times. The chain links TRBV20-1 to TRBJ2-1; TRBD2 agrees at 13 bases. V gave up 6 bases and J gave up 10 bases; unmatched junction bases: 6. Per the germline V gene, CDR1 is DFQATT and CDR2 is SNEGSKA (reference sequence). The CDR3 is made up of 13 amino acids. The CDR3 region has the DNA TGCAGTGCAAGGACTAGCGGGGGCAGGGAGCAGTTCTTC. As protein: CSARTSGGREQFF.

In its sample, this clonotype was seen a few times. CDR3 DNA: TGTGCCAGCAGCTTACAGGGGGCCCGCACAGATACGCAGTATTTT. Translation: CASSLQGARTDTQYF. The chain combines TRBV5-6 with TRBJ2-3; 9 nucleotides align to TRBD1. CDR3 length: 15 residues. V shed 2 bases and J 1 base; nucleotides not matched to a gene: 2. CDR1 is SGHDT and CDR2 is YYEEEE in the germline V gene.

This clonotype was detected many times. This sequence joins TRBV7-2 and TRBJ2-5, with D possibly matching TRBD2 (6 bases). Trimming shortened V by 5 bases and J by 1 base, and 11 bases separated the two germline ends. CDR1 is SGHTA and CDR2 is FQGNSA in the germline V gene. CDR3 size: 14 residues. In DNA form, the CDR3 reads TGTGCCAGCAGCACGAACGGGGGCCAAGAGACCCAGTACTTC. Amino acid sequence: CASSTNGGQETQYF. Combining the CDR3 with reference TRBV7-2 and TRBJ2-5 gives the whole variable domain GAGVSQSPSNKVTEKGKDVELRCDPISGHTALYWYRQSLGQGLEFLIYFQGNSAPDKSGLPSDRFSAERTGGSVSTLTIQRTQQEDSAVYLCASSTNGGQETQYFGPGTRLLVL.

In its sample, this clonotype was seen many times. The chain is built from TRBV9 and TRBJ1-3, with a tentative D call TRBD1 (5 bases). CDR3 length: 14 amino acids. In germline, CDR1 is SGDLS, CDR2 YYNGEE. V lost 4 bases and J lost 1, with 9 bases in between. For the CDR3, the DNA is TGTGCCAGCAGCCCCGGGGGGTCTGGAAACACCATATATTTT. Translation gives CASSPGGSGNTIYF.

This clonotype appeared a few times. The rearrangement links TRBV20-1 to TRBJ1-1; D is uncertain. Germline CDR1 reads DFQATT; CDR2 reads SNEGSKA (reference sequence). The CDR3 loop spans 15 amino acids. V dropped 4 bases and J dropped 0 bases, with 15 bases sitting between them. CDR3: CSANEPVNVNTEAFF. CDR3 nucleotides: TGCAGTGCTAACGAACCAGTGAACGTGAACACTGAAGCTTTCTTT.

This clonotype was detected many times. The chain is built from TRBV6-5 and TRBJ2-7; a possible D gene is TRBD1 (5 bases). The germline gives CDR1 MNHEY, CDR2 SVGAGI. The CDR3 contains 12 residues. V dropped 5 bases and J dropped 6 bases, with 11 bases sitting between them. The CDR3 sequence is CASSLQGAEQYF. CDR3 coding DNA: TGTGCCAGCAGTCTGCAGGGTGCCGAGCAGTACTTC.

This clonotype was recorded only once. Just one base apart from a much larger clone, this may be a read error. The V call is TRBV7-9, the J call TRBJ1-2; D is perhaps TRBD1 (5 bases). V was trimmed by 2 bases and J by 2 bases, leaving 18 bases between them. Germline V gene lookup returns CDR1 SEHNR and CDR2 FQNEAQ (reference sequence). There are 17 residues in the CDR3. The CDR3 bases are TGTGCCAGCAGCTTACCATACTGGGTCAGGGTCAACTATGGCTACACCTTC. Residues: CASSLPYWVRVNYGYTF.

This clonotype came up a few times. The chain uses TRBV19 and TRBJ2-2; TRBD1 agrees at 7 bases. Germline V lookup: CDR1 LNHDA, CDR2 SQIVND (reference sequence). V was pared by 4 bases and J by 2 bases, with 7 bases of the junction left unmatched. CDR3 length: 16 residues. The CDR3 sequence is CASSNRQGSNTGELFF. DNA for the CDR3: TGTGCCAGTAGTAACCGACAGGGAAGCAACACCGGGGAGCTGTTTTTT.

This clonotype occurred many times. V usage is TRBV3-1 and J usage is TRBJ1-6; D remains ambiguous. Germline values: CDR1 LGHDT, CDR2 YNNKEL (reference sequence). V was cut by 0 bases and J by 8 bases, with 11 bases left in between. The CDR3 covers 15 residues. CDR3 region: CASSQDTRRYSPLHF. CDR3 coding DNA: TGTGCCAGCAGCCAAGATACCCGGAGGTATTCACCCCTCCACTTT.

The CDR3: CASSIAGAYTDTQYF. For the CDR3, the DNA is TGTGCCAGCTCAATAGCGGGGGCCTACACAGATACGCAGTATTTT. The chain uses TRBV7-2 and TRBJ2-3, with TRBD2 matching 9 bases. Germline V gene sequence: CDR1 SGHTA, CDR2 FQGNSA. V was clipped by 8 bases and J by 2 bases; unmatched bases: 8. This CDR3 is 15 amino acids long.

The J gene is TRBJ2-2, the V gene TRBV20-1; D gene ambiguous. CDR3 length: 14 amino acids. Germline CDR1 DFQATT, CDR2 SNEGSKA (reference sequence). V was shortened by 4 bases and J by 3 bases, with 12 bases between the two germline ends. CDR3 DNA: TGCAGTGCTAACGGAGACTCAGACACCGGGGAGCTGTTTTTT. Translation gives CSANGDSDTGELFF.

This clonotype came up a few times. The chain uses TRBV12-3 or TRBV12-4 and TRBJ1-2, with D possibly TRBD1 on 5 matching bases. There are 13 residues in the CDR3. Deletions cut 1 base from V and 8 bases from J, with 11 bases between. In nucleotides, the CDR3 is TGTGCCAGCAGTTTAGGCGCAGGGAACGGCTACACCTTC. Its translation is CASSLGAGNGYTF.

Only a few counts were recorded for this clonotype. The chain employs TRBV23-1 and TRBJ2-4, with 7 bases aligning to TRBD1. TRBV23-1 is labeled an ORF, and its function is uncertain. After removal of 0 bases from V and 2 bases from J, the junction contained 4 bases not matched to a gene. The CDR3 contains 16 residues. The CDR3 DNA sequence: TGCGCCAGCAGTCAATCTGACAGGGCTCCCAAAAACATTCAGTACTTC. As protein: CASSQSDRAPKNIQYF.

Ten or more counts support this clonotype. This chain uses TRBV7-2 with TRBJ1-2, with a weak D call TRBD1 (5 bases). The ends were cut back, 5 bases at V and 7 bases at J, with 20 bases in the middle. Per the germline V gene, CDR1 is SGHTA and CDR2 is FQGNSA. CDR3 length: 15 residues. The chain's CDR3 is CASSAYGAGRRGYTF. The CDR3 nucleotides are TGTGCCAGCAGCGCCTACGGGGCAGGGAGGCGTGGCTACACCTTC. The complete variable domain, with remaining parts taken from reference TRBV7-2 and TRBJ1-2, reads GAGVSQSPSNKVTEKGKDVELRCDPISGHTALYWYRQSLGQGLEFLIYFQGNSAPDKSGLPSDRFSAERTGGSVSTLTIQRTQQEDSAVYLCASSAYGAGRRGYTFGSGTRLTVV.

This clonotype was observed many times. The J gene is TRBJ2-1, the V gene TRBV15, with 7 bases matching TRBD1. V was pared by 8 bases and J by 1 base, with 2 bases of the junction left unmatched. The CDR3 consists of 13 residues. The germline CDR1 and CDR2 sequences are LNHNV and YYDKDF (reference sequence). CDR3 protein: CATRQGSYNEQFF. The CDR3 DNA sequence: TGTGCCACCCGACAGGGTTCCTACAATGAGCAGTTCTTC.

Worth noting for this clonotype: A much larger clone sits a single nucleotide away, making a read error possible. The chain carries TRBV6-5 and TRBJ1-1; D not certain. The germline gives CDR1 MNHEY, CDR2 SVGAGI. The CDR3 is 15 residues long. Trimming took 2 bases from V and 1 from J, leaving 11 bases between them. This CDR3 reads CASSYGALRNTEAFF. DNA of the CDR3: TGTGCCAGCAGTTACGGAGCCTTACGGAACACTGAAGCTTTCTTT.

This clonotype has more than one count but fewer than ten. This chain connects TRBV6-2 or TRBV6-3 to TRBJ2-1; 9 bases match TRBD2. The CDR3 is 15 amino acids. Trimming cost V 2 bases and J 2 bases; bases outside gene matches: 1. CDR1 and CDR2 from the germline V gene are MNHEY and SVGEGT. Here the CDR3 reads CASSYGGGAYNEQFF. CDR3 DNA: TGTGCCAGCAGTTACGGCGGGGGGGCCTACAATGAGCAGTTCTTC.

The V and J genes are TRBV6-2 or TRBV6-3 and TRBJ1-1, with 9 bases aligning to TRBD1. CDR3 size: 13 residues. Trimming removed 8 bases from V and 7 bases from J; junction bases left unmatched: 8. CDR1 is MNHEY and CDR2 is SVGEGT in the germline V gene. In nucleotides, the CDR3 is TGTGCCAGCGCCGGGACAGGGAGGGGTGAAGCTTTCTTT. It codes for CASAGTGRGEAFF.